This T cell receptor (beta chain) was observed in a study of cytomegalovirus exposure and HLA in healthy donors. Study-level points and caveats: Cytomegalovirus status, reportedly, was diagnosed with high specificity and sensitivity by the classifier. In a later analysis, an Asian-associated ancestry cluster reportedly showed fewer N-insertions than the approximately 700-donor mean.

The CDR3 has 13 amino acids. With 4 bases clipped from V and 5 bases from J, the junction kept 4 bases outside the gene matches. Germline V CDR1 and CDR2: MNHEY, SMNVEV (reference sequence). Primers included in the PCR were 60 Vbeta and 13 Jbeta primers. Assay used: immunoSEQ multiplex PCR; TCRdb lists only in-frame clones, some missing. The table has 110,000 to 150,000 clones, approximately 84% seen once; the top ten hold 9.7%. In the case of this clone: Its antigen remains unidentified.

The sequenced sample consisted of PBMCs. This clonotype was sampled from a woman aged 55-70 years in good health and CMV-seropositive. The chain combines TRBV27 with TRBJ2-7, with 8 nucleotides matching TRBD1. The CDR3 protein is CASSWTGNHEQYF. CDR3 DNA: TGTGCCAGCAGTTGGACAGGGAACCACGAGCAGTACTTC.